This TCR beta chain was recorded in a study of T cell changes during pregnancy in multiple sclerosis. Produced via immunoSEQ multiplex PCR; TCRdb's table is partial and in-frame only. This table holds fewer than 40,000 clones, 75% to 90% found once. CDR3 size: 15 residues. Germline V lookup: CDR1 SGHDN, CDR2 FVKESK. Trimming pared 1 base from V and 7 bases from J, leaving 14 bases between. The rearrangement uses TRBV14 and TRBJ1-3; D remains unclear. Material: CD8+ T cells from peripheral blood mononuclear cells, obtained after pregnancy. The source of this sequence is a female donor with multiple sclerosis, enrolled in a pregnancy study. The CDR3 region has the DNA TGTGCCAGCAGCCAAGTCGGAGGGCCCGGGAACACCATATATTTT. Residues: CASSQVGGPGNTIYF. Looking up the rest from reference TRBV14 and TRBJ1-3 gives the full variable domain: EAGVTQFPSHSVIEKGQTVTLRCDPISGHDNLYWYRRVMGKEIKFLLHFVKESKQDESGMPNNRFLAERTGGTYSTLKVQPAELEDSGVYFCASSQVGGPGNTIYFGEGSWLTVV.